This TCR beta chain is drawn from a study of blood T cell repertoires in COVID-19. Across the whole study: Researchers got acute and convalescent COVID-19 samples from the United States, Italy and Spain. PBMCs, B-cell-depleted T cells, or T cells were the source of the cDNA or gDNA that made up the material.

The length of the CDR3 is 16 residues. In germline, CDR1 is SEHNR, CDR2 FQNEAQ (reference sequence). The trim removed 5 bases at V and 4 bases at J, leaving 13 bases unmatched. Authors' data handling: By means of reference gene primer amplification, nucleated cell counts were estimated. TCRdb keeps only in-frame clones here, not all; method: immunoSEQ multiplex PCR. V and J calls and clone size are as listed in that table; D and trimming were resolved from the DNA. Among 160,000 or so clones listed, around 87% were seen once. The sequencing sample was made of peripheral blood. The chain is built from TRBV7-9 and TRBJ2-7, with 8 bases identical to TRBD1. The origin of this receptor is a woman aged 40 to 55 with acute or convalescent COVID-19. The CDR3 region has the DNA TGTGCCAGCAGCAGCGGACAGGGCTCCCCCGAGTACGAGCAGTACTTC. It specifies CASSSGQGSPEYEQYF.